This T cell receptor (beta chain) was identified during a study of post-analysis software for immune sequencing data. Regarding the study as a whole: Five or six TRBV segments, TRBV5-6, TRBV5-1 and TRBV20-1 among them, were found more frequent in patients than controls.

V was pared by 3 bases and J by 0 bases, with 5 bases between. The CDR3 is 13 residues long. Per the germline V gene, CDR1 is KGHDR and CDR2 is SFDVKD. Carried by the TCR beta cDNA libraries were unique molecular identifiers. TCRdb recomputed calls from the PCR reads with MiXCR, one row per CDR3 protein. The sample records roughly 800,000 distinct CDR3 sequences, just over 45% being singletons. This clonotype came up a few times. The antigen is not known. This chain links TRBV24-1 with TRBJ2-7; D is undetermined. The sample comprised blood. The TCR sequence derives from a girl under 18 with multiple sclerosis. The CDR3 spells CATSDPPSYEQYF. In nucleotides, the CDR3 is TGTGCCACCAGTGATCCCCCCTCCTACGAGCAGTACTTC.